These 21 T cell receptor beta chains came from one sample sequenced in a study of T cells after yellow fever vaccination. MiXCR, run by TCRdb on the 5' RACE reads, gives a single entry per CDR3 protein. Among just under 600,000 distinct CDR3 sequences, 13% were seen once, and the ten largest hold over 12%. Sequencing was performed on PBMCs, taken on the day of the yellow fever booster vaccination. All receptors derive from a man under 40 who received the YFV17D yellow fever vaccine.

This clonotype was counted only a few times. The chain joins TRBV19 to TRBJ2-2; 11 positions agree with TRBD2. CDR3 size: 16 residues. Germline V gene lookup returns CDR1 LNHDA and CDR2 SQIVND (reference sequence). Losses at the gene ends were 4 bases for V and 3 bases for J; bases not matched to a gene: 4. The DNA of the CDR3 is TGTGCCAGTAGTAAACTAGCGGGAGATTACACCGGGGAGCTGTTTTTT. This codes for CASSKLAGDYTGELFF.

In its sample, this clonotype was seen once. The V call is TRBV7-9, the J call TRBJ2-1, with TRBD2 as a possible D gene (5 bases). Germline V gene sequence: CDR1 SEHNR, CDR2 FQNEAQ (reference sequence). Trimming took off 8 bases at V and 8 bases at J, with 28 bases between the two ends. This CDR3 has 17 amino acids. The DNA of the CDR3 is TGTGCCAGCGGCACCCCTCTTCCCGCAGCCCAGCGGCATGAGCAGTTCTTC. This codes for CASGTPLPAAQRHEQFF.

This clonotype was seen more than once but under ten times. This chain uses TRBV7-6 with TRBJ2-1, with 7 nucleotides matching TRBD2. Unmatched junction bases numbered 6, after V lost 5 bases and J lost 8 bases. The CDR3 length is 13 residues. The germline V gene has CDR1 SGHVS and CDR2 FNYEAQ. CDR3 loop: CASSHGLVDEQFF. CDR3 coding DNA: TGTGCCAGCAGCCACGGACTAGTCGATGAGCAGTTCTTC.

This clonotype was recorded many times. The chain combines TRBV5-1 with TRBJ2-5; 8 positions agree with TRBD2. J gave up 5 bases and V 0 bases, and 3 bases lay outside the gene matches. This CDR3 region has 14 residues. Germline-derived CDR1 and CDR2 are SGHRS and YFSETQ. This CDR3 is CASSLEAGVETQYF. CDR3 sequence (DNA): TGCGCCAGCAGCTTGGAAGCGGGAGTGGAGACCCAGTACTTC.

This clonotype was recorded a few times. This chain uses TRBV29-1 with TRBJ2-3; D gene ambiguous. Germline V gene sequence: CDR1 SQVTM, CDR2 ANQGSEA. CDR3 length: 14 amino acids. V was trimmed by 5 bases and J by 2 bases, leaving 14 bases between them. The CDR3 DNA reads TGCAGCGTTCTACGCGTGGACGACACAGATACGCAGTATTTT. It codes for CSVLRVDDTDTQYF.

V and J are TRBV29-1 and TRBJ1-4; tentative D call: TRBD1 (5 bases). CDR1 and CDR2 (germline): SQVTM, ANQGSEA. The length of the CDR3 is 12 residues. The ends were cut back, 3 bases at V and 11 bases at J, with 13 bases in the middle. CDR3 amino acids: CSVDEGRGKLFF. The CDR3 nucleotides are TGCAGCGTTGACGAGGGGCGGGGGAAACTGTTTTTT.

The V gene is TRBV29-1, the J gene TRBJ2-2; no firm D call. CDR1 and CDR2 from the germline V gene are SQVTM and ANQGSEA. Trimming shortened V by 4 bases and J by 0 bases, and 9 bases separated the two germline ends. The CDR3 spans 14 residues. In nucleotides, the CDR3 is TGCAGCGTTGTTTCTCGCTCGAACACCGGGGAGCTGTTTTTT. Encoded protein: CSVVSRSNTGELFF.

J is TRBJ2-1 and V is TRBV5-1, with a tentative D call TRBD2 (5 bases). Deletions cut 4 bases from V and 6 bases from J, with 14 bases between. The CDR3 has 14 amino acids. Per germline, CDR1 SGHRS and CDR2 YFSETQ. The DNA for the CDR3 is TGCGCCAGCAGCGTAGGTCAGGAGGTCAATGAGCAGTTCTTC. Its translation: CASSVGQEVNEQFF.

The chain recombines TRBV30 with TRBJ2-4, with D possibly called TRBD1 or TRBD2 (5 bases each). The CDR3 has 12 amino acids. Germline lookup yields CDR1 GTSNPN and CDR2 SVGIG (reference sequence). Deletions cut 7 bases from V and 8 bases from J, with 15 bases between. This CDR3 is CASQERGDIQYF. In DNA, the CDR3 is TGTGCCTCCCAGGAGAGGGGAGACATTCAGTACTTC.

This clonotype was counted a few times. V usage is TRBV25-1 and J usage is TRBJ2-5; D may be TRBD1 (5 bases). This CDR3 is 15 amino acids long. With 4 bases removed from V and 4 bases from J, the gap between germline ends came to 16 bases. Germline CDR1 MGHDK, CDR2 SYGVNS. The CDR3 DNA reads as TGTGCCAGCAGTGGGGGCCGGAGCCCGGGAGAGACCCAGTACTTC. Protein: CASSGGRSPGETQYF.

J is TRBJ2-1 and V is TRBV15; 9 bases align to TRBD2. This CDR3 contains 19 residues. From germline, CDR1 is LNHNV and CDR2 YYDKDF (reference sequence). V shed 1 base and J 6 bases; nucleotides not matched to a gene: 16. CDR3 loop: CATSRGPDRTSVRGNEQFF. CDR3 nucleotides: TGTGCCACCAGCAGAGGTCCTGACAGGACTAGCGTCCGGGGCAATGAGCAGTTCTTC.

The chain combines TRBV19 with TRBJ1-1; D remains unclear. V dropped 0 bases and J dropped 1 base, with 3 bases sitting between them. This CDR3 has 13 amino acids. CDR1 LNHDA and CDR2 SQIVND come from the germline V gene (reference sequence). The CDR3 bases are TGTGCCAGTAGTATAGACGGGAACACTGAAGCTTTCTTT. It encodes CASSIDGNTEAFF.

This clonotype has a handful of counts. The chain carries TRBV4-3 and TRBJ2-1; TRBD2 matches 8 bases. This CDR3 spans 15 amino acids. Germline-derived CDR1 and CDR2 are LGHNA and YSLEER. Trimming took 7 bases from V and 5 from J; bases not matched to a gene: 10. The CDR3 coding sequence is TGCGCCAGCACCGTAGGACTAGCTGAAAACAATGAGCAGTTCTTC. It is translated as CASTVGLAENNEQFF.

V is TRBV29-1 and J is TRBJ2-7, with 7 bases matching TRBD2. With V trimmed by 4 bases and J by 2 bases, 11 bases remained unmatched. The germline CDR1 and CDR2 sequences are SQVTM and ANQGSEA. The CDR3 runs to 15 residues. CDR3 amino acids: CSVVGRRESPYEQYF. DNA of the CDR3: TGCAGCGTTGTTGGCAGGCGGGAGTCACCCTACGAGCAGTACTTC.

This clonotype was seen a few times. This chain uses TRBV30 with TRBJ2-2, with 7 bases matching TRBD1. This CDR3 is built from 14 residues. Germline V gene lookup returns CDR1 GTSNPN and CDR2 SVGIG (reference sequence). The V gene end was trimmed by 0 bases and the J gene end by 5 bases; junction bases not matched to a gene: 3. CDR3 residues: CAWSVTTGTGELFF. Here the CDR3 DNA reads TGTGCCTGGAGTGTGACGACAGGGACCGGGGAGCTGTTTTTT.

V is TRBV30 and J is TRBJ2-3; 7 bases are shared with TRBD2. J lost 4 bases, V lost 0 bases, and 7 bases had no gene match. The CDR3 is 15 amino acids. Germline-derived CDR1 and CDR2 are GTSNPN and SVGIG (reference sequence). The CDR3 region is CAWSVGGRAADTQYF. In nucleotides, the CDR3 is TGTGCCTGGAGTGTCGGGGGGAGGGCGGCAGATACGCAGTATTTT.

This clonotype was counted a few times. The chain carries TRBV5-1 and TRBJ1-6; 10 bases fit TRBD1. After removal of 3 bases from V and 9 bases from J, the junction contained 0 bases not matched to a gene. Germline CDR1 SGHRS, CDR2 YFSETQ. The CDR3 runs 13 residues. The CDR3 reads CASSWDRGSPLHF. The CDR3 coding sequence is TGCGCCAGCAGCTGGGACAGGGGTTCACCCCTCCACTTT.

CDR3 nucleotides: TGCAGTGCTAAGGAGGGGGAGACCCAGTACTTC. This codes for CSAKEGETQYF. The V gene is TRBV20-1, the J gene TRBJ2-5; weak D call: TRBD2 (6 bases). CDR3 length: 11 amino acids. CDR1 is DFQATT and CDR2 is SNEGSKA in the germline V gene (reference sequence). V was trimmed by 4 bases and J by 5 bases, leaving 8 bases between them.

This clonotype was found many times. The chain uses TRBV2 and TRBJ2-5, with D hard to call. The CDR3 runs to 13 residues. Looked up from germline, CDR1 is SNHLY and CDR2 is FYNNEI. V dropped 4 bases and J dropped 3 bases, with 9 bases sitting between them. DNA for the CDR3: TGTGCCAGCAGTGGTCTGACCGAAGAGACCCAGTACTTC. This gives the protein CASSGLTEETQYF.

This clonotype was seen more than once but under ten times. The gene calls are TRBV7-8 and TRBJ1-1, with D perhaps matching TRBD1 (5 bases). CDR1 and CDR2 (germline): SGHVS, FQNEAQ. V gave up 2 bases and J gave up 3 bases, with 7 bases separating them. The CDR3 contains 13 residues. CDR3 sequence (DNA): TGTGCCAGCAGCTTATGGGGGGACACTGAAGCTTTCTTT. This sequence encodes CASSLWGDTEAFF.

V usage is TRBV5-1 and J usage is TRBJ2-7; TRBD1 aligns across 12 bases. In germline, CDR1 is SGHRS, CDR2 YFSETQ. The CDR3 has 23 amino acids. After removal of 1 base from V and 7 bases from J, the junction contained 30 bases not matched to a gene. The chain's CDR3 is CASSLLGTGGFSGAKAQKREQYF. DNA of the CDR3: TGCGCCAGCAGCTTGCTAGGGACAGGGGGCTTTAGCGGGGCCAAAGCACAGAAGCGTGAGCAGTACTTC.